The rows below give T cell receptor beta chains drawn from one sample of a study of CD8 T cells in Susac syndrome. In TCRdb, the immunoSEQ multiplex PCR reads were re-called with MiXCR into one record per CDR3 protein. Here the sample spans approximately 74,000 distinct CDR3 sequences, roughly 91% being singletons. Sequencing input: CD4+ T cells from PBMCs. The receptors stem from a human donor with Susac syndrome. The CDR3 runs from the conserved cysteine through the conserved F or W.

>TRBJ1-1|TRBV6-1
CASSSTGDTEAFF
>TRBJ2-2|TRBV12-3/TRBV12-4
CASRPWTGGTGELFF
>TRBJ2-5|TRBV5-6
CASSLGMETQYF
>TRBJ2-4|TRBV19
CASSDSTRSYLAKNIQYF
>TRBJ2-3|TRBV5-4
CASSLLWDSTVTDTQYF
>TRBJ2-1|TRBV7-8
CASSLGSYNEQFF
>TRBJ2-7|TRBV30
CACHGTVAPEQYF
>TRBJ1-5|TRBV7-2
CASSLGREGGLSNQPQHF
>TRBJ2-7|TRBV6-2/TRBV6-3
CASRPRQGGYEQYF
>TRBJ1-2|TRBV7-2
CASSSTDYGYTF
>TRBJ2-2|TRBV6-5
CASSYVGTGELFF
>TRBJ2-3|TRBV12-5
CASGLGSGVVTDTQYF
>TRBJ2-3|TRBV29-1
CSSEGGGIGTQYF
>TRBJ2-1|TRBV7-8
CASSSRAVNEQFF
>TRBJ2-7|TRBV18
CASSPPGWRDKPYEQYF
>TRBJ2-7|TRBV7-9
CASSFSVEDEQYF
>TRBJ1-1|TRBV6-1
CASRDRGRFGTEAFF
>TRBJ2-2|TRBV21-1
CASSKVPGELFF
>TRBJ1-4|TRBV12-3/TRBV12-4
CASSTNGGRREKLFF
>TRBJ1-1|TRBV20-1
CSASTTGTEAFF
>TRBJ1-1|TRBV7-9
CASSPFRDRGTEAFF
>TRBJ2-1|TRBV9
CASSVATGVQGRVYNEQFF
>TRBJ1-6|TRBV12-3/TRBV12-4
CTSSPGLAFSYNSPLHF